This T cell receptor (beta chain) was sequenced for a study of cutaneous CD30+ T cell lymphoproliferative disorder and hepatitis E listed by TCRdb under 2018. The method was the immunoSEQ multiplex PCR assay. The immuneACCESS repertoire file appears here via TCRdb, limited to in-frame rearrangements. These files lack a portion of the clones; in checked studies, under half of the deficit traces to unresolved V genes, and the cause of the others is not known. This sample lists about 7,700 clones; approximately 69% were detected once. More than 0.95% of the sample belongs to the ten largest clones. Counted from cysteine to phenylalanine, this CDR3 has 15 amino acids. The retained sequence is limited to the CDR3, 45 bases, with the frame set at the first base. The germline V gene gives CDR1 as MDHEN and CDR2 as SYDVKM. Deletion took 5 bases off V and 3 bases off J, with a span of 17 bases between the germline ends.

Turning to this clone: Which antigen it targets is not known. No clone much larger than this one lies a single base away; base qualities are absent.

The rearrangement joined TRBV28 to TRBJ2-7; a tentative D match to TRBD2 spans 6 bases. The specimen was blood. The receptor comes from a human donor with a cutaneous T cell lymphoproliferative disorder associated with hepatitis E virus. CDR3 sequence: CASSIGDSVIYEQYF. The sequence in DNA is TGTGCCAGCAGTATAGGGGACTCTGTGATCTACGAGCAGTACTTC.